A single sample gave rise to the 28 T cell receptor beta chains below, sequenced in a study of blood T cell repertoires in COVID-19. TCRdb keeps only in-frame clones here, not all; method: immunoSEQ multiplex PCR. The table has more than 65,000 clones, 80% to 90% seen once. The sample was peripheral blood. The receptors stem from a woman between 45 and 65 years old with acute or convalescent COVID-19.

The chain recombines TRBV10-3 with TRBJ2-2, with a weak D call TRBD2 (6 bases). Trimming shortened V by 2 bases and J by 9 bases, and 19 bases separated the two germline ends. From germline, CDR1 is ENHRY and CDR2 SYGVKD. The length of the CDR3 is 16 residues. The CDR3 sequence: CAISETLGGANWELFF. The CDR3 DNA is TGTGCCATCAGTGAGACCCTAGGAGGGGCCAACTGGGAGCTGTTTTTT.

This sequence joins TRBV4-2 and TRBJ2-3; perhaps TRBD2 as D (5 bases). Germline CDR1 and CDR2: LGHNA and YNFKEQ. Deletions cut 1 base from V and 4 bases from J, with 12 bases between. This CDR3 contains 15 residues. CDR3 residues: CASSQGGSGPDTQYF. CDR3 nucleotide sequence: TGTGCCAGCAGCCAAGGTGGGAGTGGGCCAGATACGCAGTATTTT.

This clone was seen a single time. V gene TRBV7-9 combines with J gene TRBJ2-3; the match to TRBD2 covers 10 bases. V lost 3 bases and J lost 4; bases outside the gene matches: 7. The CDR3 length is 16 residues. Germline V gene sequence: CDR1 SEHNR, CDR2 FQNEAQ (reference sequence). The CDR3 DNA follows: TGTGCCAGCAGCTTGTGGGTCACTAGCGGGGCAGATACGCAGTATTTT. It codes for CASSLWVTSGADTQYF.

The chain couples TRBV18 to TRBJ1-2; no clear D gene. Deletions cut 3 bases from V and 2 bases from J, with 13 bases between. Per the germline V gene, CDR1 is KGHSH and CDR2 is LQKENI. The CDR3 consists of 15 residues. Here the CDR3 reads CASSPPLRGNYGYTF. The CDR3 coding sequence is TGTGCCAGCTCACCGCCTTTACGAGGGAACTATGGCTACACCTTC.

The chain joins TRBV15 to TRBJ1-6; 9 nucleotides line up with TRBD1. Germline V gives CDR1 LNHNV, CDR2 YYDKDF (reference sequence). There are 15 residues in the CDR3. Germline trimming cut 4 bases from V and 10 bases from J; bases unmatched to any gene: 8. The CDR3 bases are TGTGCCACCAGCACCTCCCCGGGACAGGGATCACCCCTCCACTTT. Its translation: CATSTSPGQGSPLHF. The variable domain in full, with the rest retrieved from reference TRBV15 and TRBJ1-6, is DAMVIQNPRYQVTQFGKPVTLSCSQTLNHNVMYWYQQKSSQAPKLLFHYYDKDFNNEADTPDNFQSRRPNTSFCFLDIRSPGLGDTAMYLCATSTSPGQGSPLHFGNGTRLTVT.

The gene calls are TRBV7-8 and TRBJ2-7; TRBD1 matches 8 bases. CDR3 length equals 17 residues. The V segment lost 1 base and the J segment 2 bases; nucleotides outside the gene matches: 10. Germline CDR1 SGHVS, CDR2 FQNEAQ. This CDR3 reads CASSLERGRGLPYEQYF. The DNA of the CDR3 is TGTGCCAGCAGCTTAGAGAGGGGCAGGGGGCTACCCTACGAGCAGTACTTC.

CDR3 sequence reads: CASSPPPYGMADQPQHF. The CDR3 bases are TGTGCCAGCAGCCCACCCCCCTACGGGATGGCAGATCAGCCCCAGCATTTT. The chain couples TRBV27 to TRBJ1-5; D is undetermined. Germline values: CDR1 MNHEY, CDR2 SMNVEV (reference sequence). There are 17 residues in the CDR3. V was cut by 6 bases and J by 5 bases, with 23 bases left in between.

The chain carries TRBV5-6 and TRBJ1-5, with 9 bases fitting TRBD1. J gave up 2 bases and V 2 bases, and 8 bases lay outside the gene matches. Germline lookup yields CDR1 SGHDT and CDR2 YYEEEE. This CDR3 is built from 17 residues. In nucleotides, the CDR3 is TGTGCCAGCAGCTTAACAGGGGGCGGGAGTGGCAATCAGCCCCAGCATTTT. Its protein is CASSLTGGGSGNQPQHF.

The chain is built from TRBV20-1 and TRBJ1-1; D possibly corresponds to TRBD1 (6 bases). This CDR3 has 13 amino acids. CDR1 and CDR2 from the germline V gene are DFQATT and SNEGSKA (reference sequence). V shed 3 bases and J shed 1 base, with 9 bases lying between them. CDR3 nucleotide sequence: TGCAGTGCTAGTAGGGGGTCGAACACTGAAGCTTTCTTT. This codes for CSASRGSNTEAFF.

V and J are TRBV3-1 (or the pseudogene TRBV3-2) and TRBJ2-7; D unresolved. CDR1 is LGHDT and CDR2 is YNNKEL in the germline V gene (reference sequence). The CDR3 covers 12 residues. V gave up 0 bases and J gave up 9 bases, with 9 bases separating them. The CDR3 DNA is TGTGCCAGCAGCCAAGATCGGTCCGGGCAGTACTTC. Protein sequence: CASSQDRSGQYF.

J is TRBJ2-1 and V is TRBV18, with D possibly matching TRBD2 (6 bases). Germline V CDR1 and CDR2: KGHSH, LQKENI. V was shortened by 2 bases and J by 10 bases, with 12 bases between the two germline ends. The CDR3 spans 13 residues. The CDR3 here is CASSPTERAEQFF. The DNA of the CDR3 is TGTGCCAGCTCACCAACCGAGCGGGCGGAGCAGTTCTTC.

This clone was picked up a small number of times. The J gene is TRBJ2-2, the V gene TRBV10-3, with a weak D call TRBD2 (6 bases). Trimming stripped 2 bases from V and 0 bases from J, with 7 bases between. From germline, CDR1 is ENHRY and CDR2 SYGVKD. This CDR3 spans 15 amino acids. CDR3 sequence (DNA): TGTGCCATCAGTGAGCGGGGGACGAACACCGGGGAGCTGTTTTTT. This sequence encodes CAISERGTNTGELFF.

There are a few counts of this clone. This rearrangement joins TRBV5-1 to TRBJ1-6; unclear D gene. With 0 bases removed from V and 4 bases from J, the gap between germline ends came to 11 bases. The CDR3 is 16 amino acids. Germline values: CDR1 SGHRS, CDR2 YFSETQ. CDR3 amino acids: CASSLAADMYNSPLHF. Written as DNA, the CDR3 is TGCGCCAGCAGCTTGGCCGCAGACATGTATAATTCACCCCTCCACTTT.

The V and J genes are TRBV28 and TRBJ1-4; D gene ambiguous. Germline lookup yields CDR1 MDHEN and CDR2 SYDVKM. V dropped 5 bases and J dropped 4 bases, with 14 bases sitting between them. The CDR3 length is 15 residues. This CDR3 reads CASSPEAGFNEKLFF. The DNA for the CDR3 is TGTGCCAGCAGTCCAGAGGCCGGTTTTAATGAAAAACTGTTTTTT. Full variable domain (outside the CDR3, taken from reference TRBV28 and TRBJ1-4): DVKVTQSSRYLVKRTGEKVFLECVQDMDHENMFWYRQDPGLGLRLIYFSYDVKMKEKGDIPEGYSVSREKKERFSLILESASTNQTSMYLCASSPEAGFNEKLFFGSGTQLSVL.

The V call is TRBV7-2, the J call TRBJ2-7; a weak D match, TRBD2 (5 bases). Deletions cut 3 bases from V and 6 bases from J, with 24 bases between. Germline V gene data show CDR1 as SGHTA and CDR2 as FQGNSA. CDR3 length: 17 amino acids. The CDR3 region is CASSFLGPDILSGEQYF. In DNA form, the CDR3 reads TGTGCCAGCAGCTTCCTTGGACCTGATATCCTGAGCGGCGAGCAGTACTTC.

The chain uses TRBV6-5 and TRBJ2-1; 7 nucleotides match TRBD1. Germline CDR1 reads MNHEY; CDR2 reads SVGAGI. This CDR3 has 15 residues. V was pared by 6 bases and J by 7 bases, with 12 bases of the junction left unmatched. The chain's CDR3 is CASSETSGGGNEQFF. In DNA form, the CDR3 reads TGTGCCAGCAGCGAGACCTCAGGGGGTGGGAATGAGCAGTTCTTC.

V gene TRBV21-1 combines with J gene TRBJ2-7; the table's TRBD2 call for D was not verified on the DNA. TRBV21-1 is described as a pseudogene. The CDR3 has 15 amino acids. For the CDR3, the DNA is TGTGCCAGCAGCAAAGATTCTAGCGGCTCCTACGAGCAGTACTTC. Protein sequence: CASSKDSSGSYEQYF.

The CDR3: CASSQKGYGIYEQYF. CDR3 nucleotide sequence: TGTGCCAGCAGCCAAAAGGGCTACGGGATCTACGAGCAGTACTTC. The rearrangement joins TRBV3-1 (or the pseudogene TRBV3-2) to TRBJ2-7, with D perhaps matching TRBD2 (5 bases). Germline CDR1 LGHDT, CDR2 YNNKEL (reference sequence). CDR3 length: 15 amino acids. Trimming stripped 2 bases from V and 3 bases from J, with 14 bases between.

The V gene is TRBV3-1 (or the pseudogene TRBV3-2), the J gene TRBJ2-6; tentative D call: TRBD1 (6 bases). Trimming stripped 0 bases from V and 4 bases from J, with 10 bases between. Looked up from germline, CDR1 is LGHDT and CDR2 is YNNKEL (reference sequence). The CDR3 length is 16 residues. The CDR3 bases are TGTGCCAGCAGCCAAGATTGGGGGCACGGGGCCAACGTCCTGACTTTC. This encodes CASSQDWGHGANVLTF.

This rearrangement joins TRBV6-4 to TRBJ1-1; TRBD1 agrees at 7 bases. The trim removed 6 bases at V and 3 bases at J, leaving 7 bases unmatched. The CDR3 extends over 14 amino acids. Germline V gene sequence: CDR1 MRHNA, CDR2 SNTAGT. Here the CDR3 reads CASSKYRGHTEAFF. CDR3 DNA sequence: TGTGCCAGCAGCAAATACAGGGGACACACTGAAGCTTTCTTT.

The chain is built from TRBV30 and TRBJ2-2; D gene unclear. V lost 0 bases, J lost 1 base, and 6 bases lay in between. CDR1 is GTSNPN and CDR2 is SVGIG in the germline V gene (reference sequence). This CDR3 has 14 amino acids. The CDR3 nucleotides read TGTGCCTGGAGTGTATCCCTGAACACCGGGGAGCTGTTTTTT. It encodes CAWSVSLNTGELFF.

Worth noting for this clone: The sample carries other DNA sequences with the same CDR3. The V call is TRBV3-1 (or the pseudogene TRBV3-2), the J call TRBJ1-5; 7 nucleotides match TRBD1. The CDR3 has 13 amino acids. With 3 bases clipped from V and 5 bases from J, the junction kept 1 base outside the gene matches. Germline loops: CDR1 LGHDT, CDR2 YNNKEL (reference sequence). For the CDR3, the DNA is TGTGCCAGCAGCCATCAGGGGGATCAGCCCCAGCATTTT. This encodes CASSHQGDQPQHF.

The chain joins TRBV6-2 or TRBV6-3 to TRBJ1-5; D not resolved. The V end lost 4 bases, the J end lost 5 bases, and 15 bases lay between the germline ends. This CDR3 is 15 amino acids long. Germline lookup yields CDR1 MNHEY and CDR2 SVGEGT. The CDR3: CASSWFGGGDQPQHF. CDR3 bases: TGTGCCAGCAGTTGGTTTGGAGGCGGAGATCAGCCCCAGCATTTT.

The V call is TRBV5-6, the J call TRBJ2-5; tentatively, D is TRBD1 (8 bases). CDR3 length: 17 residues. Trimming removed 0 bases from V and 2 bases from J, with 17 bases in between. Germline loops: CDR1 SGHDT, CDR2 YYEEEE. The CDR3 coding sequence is TGTGCCAGCAGCTTGGCCTTCGACAGGGGAGGGCAAGAGACCCAGTACTTC. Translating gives CASSLAFDRGGQETQYF.

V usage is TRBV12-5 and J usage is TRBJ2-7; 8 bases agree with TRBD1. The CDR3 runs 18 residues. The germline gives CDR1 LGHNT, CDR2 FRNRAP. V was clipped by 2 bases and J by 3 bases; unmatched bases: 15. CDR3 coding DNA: TGTGCTAGTGGTTTGAAGGTTGGCACAGGGGGATTTAACTACGAGCAGTACTTC. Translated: CASGLKVGTGGFNYEQYF.

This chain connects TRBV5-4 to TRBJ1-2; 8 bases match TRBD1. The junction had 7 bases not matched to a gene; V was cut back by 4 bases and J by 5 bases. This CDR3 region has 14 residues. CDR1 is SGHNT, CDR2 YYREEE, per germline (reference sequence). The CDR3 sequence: CASSPPDRVYGYTF. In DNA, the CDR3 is TGTGCCAGCAGCCCCCCGGACAGGGTTTATGGCTACACCTTC. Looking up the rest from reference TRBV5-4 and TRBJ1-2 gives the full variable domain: ETGVTQSPTHLIKTRGQQVTLRCSSQSGHNTVSWYQQALGQGPQFIFQYYREEENGRGNFPPRFSGLQFPNYSSELNVNALELDDSALYLCASSPPDRVYGYTFGSGTRLTVV.

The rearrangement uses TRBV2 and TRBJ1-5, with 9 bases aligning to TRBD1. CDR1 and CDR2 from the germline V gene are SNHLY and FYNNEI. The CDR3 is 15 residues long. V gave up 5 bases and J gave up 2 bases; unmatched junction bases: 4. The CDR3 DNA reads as TGTGCCAGCAGTCCACAGGGGGCGCGCAATCAGCCCCAGCATTTT. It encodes CASSPQGARNQPQHF.

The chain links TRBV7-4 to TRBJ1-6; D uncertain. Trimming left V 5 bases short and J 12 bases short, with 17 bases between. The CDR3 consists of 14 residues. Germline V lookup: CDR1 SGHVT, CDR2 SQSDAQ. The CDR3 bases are TGTGCCAGCAGCCGAGGAAGCGGCCGTCGACCCCTCCACTTT. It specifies CASSRGSGRRPLHF.